Following are 32 T cell receptor beta chains from one sample sequenced in a study of blood T cell repertoires in COVID-19. The protocol was immunoSEQ multiplex PCR, while the TCRdb copy is restricted to in-frame clones and leaves out a portion. The sample gives under 35,000 clones, under 85% of which show up once; just over 35% is in the top ten. The sample comprised peripheral blood. All receptors come from a man older than 75 with acute or convalescent COVID-19.

V usage is TRBV3-1 (or the pseudogene TRBV3-2) and J usage is TRBJ1-2; TRBD1 is a possible D gene (5 bases). The length of the CDR3 is 14 residues. Trimming cost V 0 bases and J 4 bases, with 9 bases left between them. Germline-derived CDR1 and CDR2 are LGHDT and YNNKEL (reference sequence). In nucleotides, the CDR3 is TGTGCCAGCAGCCAAGACGACAGCCTCTATGGCTACACCTTC. It specifies CASSQDDSLYGYTF.

The chain is built from TRBV19 and TRBJ1-5; 7 bases are a match to TRBD1. CDR3 size: 15 residues. The germline V gene has CDR1 LNHDA and CDR2 SQIVND (reference sequence). Trimming removed 5 bases from V and 1 base from J; junction bases left unmatched: 5. CDR3 amino acids: CASSEGAGSNQPQHF. CDR3 bases: TGTGCCAGTAGTGAGGGGGCCGGGAGCAATCAGCCCCAGCATTTT.

V gene TRBV5-1 combines with J gene TRBJ2-3; TRBD2 aligns across 9 bases. Germline CDR1 is SGHRS and CDR2 is YFSETQ. The V and J ends lost 4 bases and 0 bases, in that order; junction bases with no gene match: 9. The CDR3 totals 17 residues. CDR3 sequence: CASSGGLAQTSTDTQYF. CDR3 nucleotides: TGCGCCAGCAGCGGAGGACTAGCGCAAACTAGCACAGATACGCAGTATTTT.

This chain uses TRBV7-2 with TRBJ2-7; 7 nucleotides align to TRBD1. This CDR3 is built from 15 residues. In germline, CDR1 is SGHTA, CDR2 FQGNSA. V gave up 0 bases and J gave up 5 bases; unmatched junction bases: 7. The CDR3 sequence is CASSLARTGVHEQYF. The CDR3 DNA is TGTGCCAGCAGCTTAGCGCGAACAGGGGTTCACGAGCAGTACTTC.

The chain employs TRBV7-2 and TRBJ1-1; D may be TRBD1 (5 bases). Looked up from germline, CDR1 is SGHTA and CDR2 is FQGNSA. This CDR3 has 14 amino acids. Trimming pared 2 bases from V and 4 bases from J, leaving 11 bases between. Here the CDR3 DNA reads TGTGCCAGCAGCTTACAGGGACTCCTCACTGAAGCTTTCTTT. As protein: CASSLQGLLTEAFF.

This clone was detected only a few times. The V and J genes are TRBV19 and TRBJ2-5, with 7 bases matching TRBD1. In germline, CDR1 is LNHDA, CDR2 SQIVND (reference sequence). This CDR3 contains 14 residues. The V gene end was trimmed by 9 bases and the J gene end by 1 base; junction bases not matched to a gene: 8. CDR3 in DNA: TGTGCCAGCGGGGACAGTGTGGCCCAAGAGACCCAGTACTTC. Translated: CASGDSVAQETQYF. The full variable domain, completed using reference TRBV19 and TRBJ2-5, is DGGITQSPKYLFRKEGQNVTLSCEQNLNHDAMYWYRQDPGQGLRLIYYSQIVNDFQKGDIAEGYSVSREKKESFPLTVTSAQKNPTAFYLCASGDSVAQETQYFGPGTRLLVL.

The chain employs TRBV4-3 and TRBJ2-1; 8 positions agree with TRBD1. The junction had 10 bases not matched to a gene; V was cut back by 1 base and J by 5 bases. This CDR3 region has 17 residues. Germline CDR1 is LGHNA and CDR2 is YSLEER. This CDR3 reads CASSQVSGQGFHNEQFF. CDR3 sequence (DNA): TGCGCCAGCAGCCAAGTAAGCGGACAGGGATTCCACAATGAGCAGTTCTTC.

This clone was detected only a few times. The V call is TRBV7-8, the J call TRBJ2-2; 11 positions agree with TRBD1. The CDR3 contains 16 residues. From germline, CDR1 is SGHVS and CDR2 FQNEAQ. V trimming: 5 bases; J trimming: 6 bases; junction bases outside the gene matches: 8. CDR3 DNA sequence: TGTGCCAGCAGCCTGGGGACAGGGGGTCGTCCCGGGGAGCTGTTTTTT. It codes for CASSLGTGGRPGELFF.

This chain links TRBV3-1 (or the pseudogene TRBV3-2) with TRBJ2-1; 13 bases align to TRBD2. The junction had 3 bases not matched to a gene; V was cut back by 4 bases and J by 3 bases. Germline V CDR1 and CDR2: LGHDT, YNNKEL (reference sequence). The CDR3 spans 16 residues. The CDR3 DNA is TGTGCCAGCAGCCTGGGACTAGCGGGGCTCTACAATGAGCAGTTCTTC. Its translation is CASSLGLAGLYNEQFF.

The chain has TRBV11-3 and TRBJ2-3; perhaps TRBD1 as D (6 bases). Trimming removed 5 bases from V and 4 bases from J, with 16 bases in between. Germline assignment: CDR1 SGHNT and CDR2 YENEEA. This CDR3 contains 15 residues. CDR3 DNA sequence: TGTGCCAGCAGCCCAGCGACAGGAGTCGCAGATACGCAGTATTTT. The encoded protein is CASSPATGVADTQYF. Looking up the rest from reference TRBV11-3 and TRBJ2-3 gives the full variable domain: EAGVVQSPRYKIIEKKQPVAFWCNPISGHNTLYWYLQNLGQGPELLIRYENEEAVDDSQLPKDRFSAERLKGVDSTLKIQPAELGDSAVYLCASSPATGVADTQYFGPGTRLTVL.

This sequence joins TRBV4-1 and TRBJ1-2; D gene ambiguous. There are 16 residues in the CDR3. V gave up 4 bases and J gave up 2 bases, with 17 bases separating them. Germline V gene sequence: CDR1 MGHRA, CDR2 YSYEKL. The CDR3 DNA sequence: TGCGCCAGCAGCCCGAGCGAAAGGAGCTACAACTATGGCTACACCTTC. It specifies CASSPSERSYNYGYTF.

In regard to this clone: The DNA is omitted, as the CDR3 cannot be located on it reliably, and the CDR3 follows TCRdb's listing. This chain uses TRBV7-9 with TRBJ1-4; TRBD1, the table's D call, lacks a check against the DNA. The CDR3 spans 14 amino acids, including both terminal residues. CDR1 and CDR2 (germline): SEHNR, FQNEAQ (reference sequence). The CDR3 here is CASSFGPGGEKLFF.

This CDR3 is CATSDGGNQPQHF. CDR3 sequence (DNA): TGTGCCACCAGTGATGGGGGGAATCAGCCCCAGCATTTT. The rearrangement joins TRBV24-1 to TRBJ1-5; D may be TRBD1 (5 bases). The germline V gene has CDR1 KGHDR and CDR2 SFDVKD. V lost 3 bases and J 4 bases, leaving 6 bases between the germline ends. The CDR3 loop spans 13 amino acids.

The chain employs TRBV9 and TRBJ2-1; 7 bases are a match to TRBD1. Germline V gene sequence: CDR1 SGDLS, CDR2 YYNGEE. With V trimmed by 2 bases and J by 6 bases, 8 bases remained unmatched. The CDR3 runs to 15 residues. The DNA for the CDR3 is TGTGCCAGCAGCGTGTCACAGGGGCTGGGCAATGAGCAGTTCTTC. Encoded protein: CASSVSQGLGNEQFF. Complete variable domain (other parts from reference TRBV9 and TRBJ2-1): DSGVTQTPKHLITATGQRVTLRCSPRSGDLSVYWYQQSLDQGLQFLIQYYNGEERAKGNILERFSAQQFPDLHSELNLSSLELGDSALYFCASSVSQGLGNEQFFGPGTRLTVL.

The chain has TRBV11-2 and TRBJ2-7, with 8 nucleotides matching TRBD2. Germline lookup yields CDR1 SGHAT and CDR2 FQNNGV. V trimming: 3 bases; J trimming: 10 bases; junction bases outside the gene matches: 2. The CDR3 length is 11 residues. CDR3 in DNA: TGTGCCAGCAGCTTTAGCGGGGAACAGTACTTC. It is translated as CASSFSGEQYF.

This clone was detected once. The chain links TRBV11-3 to TRBJ1-1; a possible D gene is TRBD1 (6 bases). Between the trimmed V and J ends, which lost 4 bases and 6 bases, there was a span of 15 bases. The V gene's germline CDR1 is SGHNT and CDR2 YENEEA. This CDR3 is built from 14 residues. For the CDR3, the DNA is TGTGCCAGCAGCTCTCAGGGGCGTCAAGCTGAAGCTTTCTTT. This encodes CASSSQGRQAEAFF.

This chain connects TRBV7-2 to TRBJ2-5; 10 nucleotides align to TRBD2. The V gene's germline CDR1 is SGHTA and CDR2 FQGNSA. There are 16 residues in the CDR3. With 6 bases clipped from V and 0 bases from J, the junction kept 7 bases outside the gene matches. The DNA of the CDR3 is TGTGCCAGCAGTTCAAAGCGGGGGGGGTACCAAGAGACCCAGTACTTC. Amino acids: CASSSKRGGYQETQYF. Supplemented by reference TRBV7-2 and TRBJ2-5, the full variable domain reads GAGVSQSPSNKVTEKGKDVELRCDPISGHTALYWYRQSLGQGLEFLIYFQGNSAPDKSGLPSDRFSAERTGGSVSTLTIQRTQQEDSAVYLCASSSKRGGYQETQYFGPGTRLLVL.

This rearrangement joins TRBV10-3 to TRBJ2-5; TRBD2 matches 7 bases. The CDR3 consists of 13 residues. Losses at the gene ends were 10 bases for V and 5 bases for J; bases not matched to a gene: 10. Per germline, CDR1 ENHRY and CDR2 SYGVKD. The CDR3 sequence: CATRGELMETQYF. In nucleotides, the CDR3 is TGTGCCACCCGGGGGGAGCTAATGGAGACCCAGTACTTC.

The chain couples TRBV12-5 to TRBJ1-1; D gene uncertain. The CDR3 is 11 residues long. Germline values: CDR1 LGHNT, CDR2 FRNRAP. V dropped 5 bases and J dropped 3 bases, with 4 bases sitting between them. The CDR3 bases are TGTGCTAGTGGTCTCGACACTGAAGCTTTCTTT. Protein sequence: CASGLDTEAFF.

J is TRBJ1-2 and V is TRBV18, with no clear D. V lost 0 bases and J 2 bases, leaving 7 bases between the germline ends. CDR1 is KGHSH, CDR2 LQKENI, per germline. This CDR3 has 14 residues. CDR3: CASSPPNSNYGYTF. DNA of the CDR3: TGTGCCAGCTCACCACCGAACAGCAACTATGGCTACACCTTC.

The chain employs TRBV11-1 and TRBJ1-2; 7 bases map to TRBD1. Germline V gives CDR1 SGHAT, CDR2 FQDESV (reference sequence). The CDR3 loop spans 13 amino acids. V shed 5 bases, J shed 2 bases, and the junction held 2 bases outside the gene matches. The DNA of the CDR3 is TGTGCCAGCAGCCGGGGACAGAACTATGGCTACACCTTC. Protein product: CASSRGQNYGYTF.

The chain carries TRBV5-4 and TRBJ2-5, with D possibly being TRBD2 (7 bases). The CDR3 has 13 amino acids. Germline V gives CDR1 SGHNT, CDR2 YYREEE (reference sequence). The V end was cut by 3 bases, the J end by 5 bases, with 11 bases between. The CDR3 region is CASSWRGGETQYF. DNA of the CDR3: TGTGCCAGCAGCTGGAGGGGGGGTGAGACCCAGTACTTC.

This chain connects TRBV4-1 to TRBJ2-7, with unresolved D. CDR3 length: 16 residues. Germline CDR1 MGHRA, CDR2 YSYEKL. V lost 0 bases and J 0 bases, leaving 12 bases between the germline ends. This CDR3 reads CASSQDSQVSSYEQYF. The CDR3 DNA follows: TGCGCCAGCAGCCAAGATTCCCAGGTGAGCTCCTACGAGCAGTACTTC.

The CDR3 region is CASSLGTVMETQYF. As DNA, the CDR3 is TGTGCCAGCAGCTTAGGTACAGTTATGGAGACCCAGTACTTC. This chain links TRBV11-2 with TRBJ2-5; D gene ambiguous. With 1 base removed from V and 5 bases from J, the gap between germline ends came to 11 bases. The CDR3 totals 14 residues. Germline values: CDR1 SGHAT, CDR2 FQNNGV.

The V and J genes are TRBV12-3 or TRBV12-4 and TRBJ1-1; 9 nucleotides agree with TRBD1. The ends lost 5 bases at V and 7 bases at J; junction bases unmatched: 5. This CDR3 has 13 residues. DNA of the CDR3: TGTGCCAGCAGTCACGGACAGGGGCTTGAAGCTTTCTTT. Protein: CASSHGQGLEAFF.

The V call is TRBV6-2 or TRBV6-3, the J call TRBJ2-1; 11 nucleotides align to TRBD2. The CDR3 is made up of 17 amino acids. The V segment lost 3 bases and the J segment 3 bases; nucleotides outside the gene matches: 7. Germline-derived CDR1 and CDR2 are MNHEY and SVGEGT. The CDR3 spells CASSYLSTSGVYNEQFF. The CDR3 DNA reads TGTGCCAGCAGTTATCTATCGACTAGCGGGGTCTACAATGAGCAGTTCTTC.

The V call is TRBV7-2, the J call TRBJ2-7; TRBD1 is a possible D gene (7 bases). This CDR3 spans 15 amino acids. The germline CDR1 and CDR2 sequences are SGHTA and FQGNSA. The V and J ends lost 7 bases and 6 bases respectively, with 22 bases between them. The CDR3, as DNA: TGTGCCAGCACCCCAGGGAGCGGGCCAGGGGGCGAGCAGTACTTC. As protein: CASTPGSGPGGEQYF.

The chain uses TRBV3-1 (or the pseudogene TRBV3-2) and TRBJ1-3; no clear D. This CDR3 has 14 residues. Germline CDR1 is LGHDT and CDR2 is YNNKEL (reference sequence). V was pared by 1 base and J by 2 bases, with 6 bases between. CDR3 sequence reads: CASSQGTTGNTIYF. The CDR3 DNA reads TGTGCCAGCAGCCAAGGGACTACTGGAAACACCATATATTTT.

The CDR3 loop reads CSVVQDRGYGYTF. CDR3 DNA sequence: TGCAGCGTTGTTCAGGACAGGGGCTATGGCTACACCTTC. This sequence joins TRBV29-1 and TRBJ1-2; 9 bases match TRBD1. Germline CDR1 reads SQVTM; CDR2 reads ANQGSEA. The CDR3 consists of 13 residues. After removal of 4 bases from V and 4 bases from J, the junction contained 4 bases not matched to a gene.

The V and J genes are TRBV18 and TRBJ1-2, with 8 positions matching TRBD1. Germline values: CDR1 KGHSH, CDR2 LQKENI. The CDR3 is 18 residues long. Trimming took 3 bases from V and 4 from J; bases not matched to a gene: 16. CDR3 in amino acids: CASSPKAGQAKARYGYTF. The CDR3 DNA follows: TGTGCCAGCTCACCCAAAGCGGGACAGGCCAAAGCGCGCTATGGCTACACCTTC.

V is TRBV7-7 and J is TRBJ2-5; 8 bases fit TRBD2. Germline trimming cut 1 base from V and 5 bases from J; bases unmatched to any gene: 6. CDR3 length: 15 residues. Germline assignment: CDR1 SSHAT and CDR2 FNYEAQ (reference sequence). CDR3 in amino acids: CASSLGGGYWETQYF. For the CDR3, the DNA is TGTGCCAGCAGCTTAGGCGGGGGGTACTGGGAGACCCAGTACTTC. Full variable domain (remainder filled in from reference TRBV7-7 and TRBJ2-5): GAGVSQSPRYKVTKRGQDVTLRCDPISSHATLYWYQQALGQGPEFLTYFNYEAQPDKSGLPSDRFSAERPEGSISTLTIQRTEQRDSAMYRCASSLGGGYWETQYFGPGTRLLVL.

This clone was detected only once. This chain uses TRBV7-6 with TRBJ2-7; no clear D. The CDR3 spans 14 residues. Trimming took off 2 bases at V and 2 bases at J, with 10 bases between the two ends. Germline V CDR1 and CDR2: SGHVS, FNYEAQ. CDR3 sequence (DNA): TGTGCCAGCAGCTTACTTAGTCCCACCTACGAGCAGTACTTC. This codes for CASSLLSPTYEQYF.